The clone carrying this T cell receptor (beta chain) has only one observation. Its antigen remains unidentified. V was clipped by 4 bases and J by 2 bases, with 15 bases between them. CDR3 length equals 15 residues. Germline V lookup: CDR1 WSHSY, CDR2 SAAADI. The data are from a study of OX40 agonist ivuxolimab in advanced cancers. Background on the study: Each patient was given ivuxolimab into a vein every 2 weeks, at 0.01 to 10 mg/kg. Subjects had a mean age of roughly 60 years, with a range of 23 to 79; around 83% were male.

Here immunoSEQ multiplex PCR was the method, and the copy in TCRdb shows in-frame clones only, minus some. The sample shows about 30,000 clones, approximately 79% of them seen only once. Study-wide results and caveats: More expanded clones were found, on average, in CD8+ than in CD4+ T cells. At doses 0.1 to 3.0 mg/kg, CD4+ and CD8+ clones expanded.

The clonotype was recovered from an adult with an advanced solid tumor such as melanoma, head and neck, liver or kidney cancer. The V gene is TRBV10-2, the J gene TRBJ2-7; TRBD1 or TRBD2 may be the D gene (5 bases each). The starting material was CD4+ or CD8+ T cells sorted from blood, obtained in a trial of the OX40 agonist ivuxolimab. The CDR3 DNA sequence: TGCGCCAGCAGTGCCGGGACGGTAAACACCTACGAGCAGTACTTC. Amino acid sequence: CASSAGTVNTYEQYF.